This TCR beta chain is from a study of control samples from healthy donors and cancer patients. The data were produced by immunoSEQ multiplex PCR, yet TCRdb's version contains in-frame clones alone and is incomplete. This sample has 90,000 or so clones, with 70% to 85% found just once. Looked up from germline, CDR1 is KGHSH and CDR2 is LQKENI. The CDR3 consists of 14 residues. Trimming left V 2 bases short and J 4 bases short, with 11 bases between. This sequence was found in a man aged 70 or older with lung cancer. Sequenced input: PBMCs. The V and J genes are TRBV18 and TRBJ2-5; D is ambiguous. CDR3 loop: CASSPGNSRETQYF. CDR3 sequence (DNA): TGTGCCAGCTCACCAGGAAACAGTCGAGAGACCCAGTACTTC.